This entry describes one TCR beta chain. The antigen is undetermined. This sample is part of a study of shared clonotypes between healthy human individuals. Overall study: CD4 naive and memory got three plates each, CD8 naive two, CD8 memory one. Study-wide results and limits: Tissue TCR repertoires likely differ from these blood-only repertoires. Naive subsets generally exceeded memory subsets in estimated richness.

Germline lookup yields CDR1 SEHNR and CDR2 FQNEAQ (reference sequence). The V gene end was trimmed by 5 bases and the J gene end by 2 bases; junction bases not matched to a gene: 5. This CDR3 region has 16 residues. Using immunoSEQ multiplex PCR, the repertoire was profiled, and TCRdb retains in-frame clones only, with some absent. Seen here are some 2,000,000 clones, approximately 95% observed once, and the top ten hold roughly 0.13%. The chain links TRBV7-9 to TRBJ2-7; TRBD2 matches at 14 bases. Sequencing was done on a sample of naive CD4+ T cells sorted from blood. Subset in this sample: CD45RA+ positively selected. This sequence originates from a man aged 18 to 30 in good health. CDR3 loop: CASSPRLAGGPYEQYF. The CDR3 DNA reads TGTGCCAGCAGCCCTCGACTAGCGGGAGGGCCCTACGAGCAGTACTTC.